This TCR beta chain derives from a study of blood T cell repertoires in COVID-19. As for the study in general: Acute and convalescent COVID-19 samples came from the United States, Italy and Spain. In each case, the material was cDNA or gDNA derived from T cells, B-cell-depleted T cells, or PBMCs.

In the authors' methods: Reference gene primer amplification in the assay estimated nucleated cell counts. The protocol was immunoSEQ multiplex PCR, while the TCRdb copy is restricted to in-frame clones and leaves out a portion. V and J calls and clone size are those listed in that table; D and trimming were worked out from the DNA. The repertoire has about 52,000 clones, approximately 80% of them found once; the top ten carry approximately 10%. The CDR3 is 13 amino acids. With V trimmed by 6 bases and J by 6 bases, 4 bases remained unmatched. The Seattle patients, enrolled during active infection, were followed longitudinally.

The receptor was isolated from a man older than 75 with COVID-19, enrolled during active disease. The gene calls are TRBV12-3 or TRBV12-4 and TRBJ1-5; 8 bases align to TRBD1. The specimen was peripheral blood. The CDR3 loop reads CASRRTGSQPQHF. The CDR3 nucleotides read TGTGCCAGCAGAAGGACAGGGAGTCAGCCCCAGCATTTT.